This section outlines one T cell receptor (beta chain) sequence together with its context. The data were obtained in a study of blood T cells in healthy people across ages. Then a second PCR, running roughly 7 to 11 cycles, was carried out with a sample-barcoded 5' primer and a J-beta primer mix. Each CDR3 protein gets one entry after TCRdb re-called the 5' RACE reads with MiXCR. The table lists about 1.4 million distinct CDR3 sequences, 59% of them singletons. Germline CDR1 is SGHKS and CDR2 is YYEKEE (reference sequence). Trimming took 5 bases from V and 7 from J, leaving 21 bases between them. The CDR3 is 15 amino acids.

The sample was blood. This rearrangement joins TRBV5-5 to TRBJ1-2; tentatively, D is TRBD1 (6 bases). The TCR was taken from a young man in good health. CDR3 DNA sequence: TGTGCCAGCAGGAAGGACAGCCCGGGGCAGGGTGGCTACACCTTC. Translation gives CASRKDSPGQGGYTF.